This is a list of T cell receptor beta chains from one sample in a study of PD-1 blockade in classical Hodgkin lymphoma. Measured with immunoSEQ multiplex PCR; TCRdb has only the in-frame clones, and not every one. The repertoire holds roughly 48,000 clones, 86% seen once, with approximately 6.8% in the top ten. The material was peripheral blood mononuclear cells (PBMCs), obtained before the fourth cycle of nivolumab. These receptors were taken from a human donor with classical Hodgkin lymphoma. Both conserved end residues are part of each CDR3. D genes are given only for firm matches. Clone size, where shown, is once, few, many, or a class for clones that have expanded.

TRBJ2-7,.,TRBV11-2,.,TGTGCCAGCAGCTTGGCAGGGAATTACTACGAGCAGTACTTC,CASSLAGNYYEQYF
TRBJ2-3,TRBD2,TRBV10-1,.,TGCGCCAGCAGTGAGTCGGCTAGCGGGGCCACAGATACGCAGTATTTT,CASSESASGATDTQYF
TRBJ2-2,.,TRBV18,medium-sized,TGTGCCAGCTCACGGGGCGGAACTGGAACCGGGGAGCTGTTTTTT,CASSRGGTGTGELFF
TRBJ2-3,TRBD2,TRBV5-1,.,TGCGCCAGCGACTGGAGGGCTAGCGGGGGCCCACAATACACAGATACGCAGTATTTT,CASDWRASGGPQYTDTQYF
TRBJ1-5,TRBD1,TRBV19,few,TGTGCCAGCGACGAGGAGGGGGGACAGGGTTATCAGCCCCAGCATTTT,CASDEEGGQGYQPQHF
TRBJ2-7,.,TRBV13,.,TGTGCCAGCAGCTTACATTCCGTCTACGAGCAGTACTTC,CASSLHSVYEQYF
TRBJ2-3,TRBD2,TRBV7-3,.,TGTGCCAGCAGCTTATCGGGCGGGGGACCAGCCTATACGCAGTATTTT,CASSLSGGGPAYTQYF
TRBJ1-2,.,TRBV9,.,TGTGCCAGCAGCGGTGAGGTGACAACAAGCTATGGCTACACCTTC,CASSGEVTTSYGYTF
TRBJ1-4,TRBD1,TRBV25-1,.,TGTGCCAGCGGAAGCAGGGGGCGATCTGAAAAACTGTTTTTT,CASGSRGRSEKLFF
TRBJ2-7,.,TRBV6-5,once,TGTGCCAGCAGGACCCAGGGATACGAGCAGTACTTC,CASRTQGYEQYF
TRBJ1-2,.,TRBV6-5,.,TGTGCCAGCAGTTCCCCTCTGGGTCGGGGCTACACCTTC,CASSSPLGRGYTF
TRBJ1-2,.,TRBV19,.,TGTGCCACCACGAGGGGAGGATCCTATGGCTACACCTTC,CATTRGGSYGYTF
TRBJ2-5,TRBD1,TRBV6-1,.,TGTGCCAGCTCGGGACAGCCGCAAGAGACCCAGTACTTC,CASSGQPQETQYF
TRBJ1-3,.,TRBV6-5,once,TGTGCCAGCAGATCACCGAGCTCTGGAAACACCATATATTTT,CASRSPSSGNTIYF
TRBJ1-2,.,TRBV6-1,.,TGTGCCAGCAGTGAAGAGGCAGGAATACCGTCCAACTATGGCTACACCTTC,CASSEEAGIPSNYGYTF
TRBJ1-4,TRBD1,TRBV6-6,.,TGTGCCAGCAGTCCCCCGGGACAGGGTAATGAAAAACTGTTTTTT,CASSPPGQGNEKLFF
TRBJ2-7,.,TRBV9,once,TGTGCCAGCAGCGTAGAGCTTGGTGAGCAGTACTTC,CASSVELGEQYF
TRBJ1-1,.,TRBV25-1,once,TGTGCCAGCAGTGTATCAGGGGTGATGAACACTGAAGCTTTCTTT,CASSVSGVMNTEAFF
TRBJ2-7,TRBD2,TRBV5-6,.,TGTGCCAGCAGCCGCCTTAGCGGGAGTTCCTACGAGCAGTACTTC,CASSRLSGSSYEQYF
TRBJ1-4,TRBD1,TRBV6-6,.,TGTGCCAGCAGCGGACAGGGTACGAATGAAAAACTGTTTTTT,CASSGQGTNEKLFF
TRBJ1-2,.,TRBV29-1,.,TGCAGCGTTGACGCAGGTGTTTATGGCTACACCTTC,CSVDAGVYGYTF
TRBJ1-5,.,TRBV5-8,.,TGTGCCAGCAGCTACGGCCGTGAAATACCCCAGCATTTT,CASSYGREIPQHF
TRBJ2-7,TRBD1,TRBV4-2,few,TGTGCCAGCAGCCAAGGGACCGGGACAGGGTTCTACGAGCAGTACTTC,CASSQGTGTGFYEQYF
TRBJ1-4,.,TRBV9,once,TGTGCCAGCAGCGTAGGGGTATCTAATGAAAAACTGTTTTTT,CASSVGVSNEKLFF
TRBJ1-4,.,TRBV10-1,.,TGCGCCAGCAGTGAAAACAAGGAGGTAACTAATGAAAAACTGTTTTTT,CASSENKEVTNEKLFF
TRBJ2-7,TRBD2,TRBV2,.,TGTGCCAGCCGTGGGACTAGCGGGAGACCGTCCTACGAGCAGTACTTC,CASRGTSGRPSYEQYF
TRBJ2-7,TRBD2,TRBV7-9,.,TGTGCCAGCAGCCCGGGACTAGCGGGGGCTAACTCCTACGAGCAGTACTTC,CASSPGLAGANSYEQYF
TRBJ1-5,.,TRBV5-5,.,TGTGCCAGCAGCTTGCCACATAGCAATCAGCCCCAGCATTTT,CASSLPHSNQPQHF
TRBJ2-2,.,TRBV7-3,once,TGTGCCAGCAGCCCCACAAAGCGAGAGTACCCGATTAACACCGGGGAGCTGTTTTTT,CASSPTKREYPINTGELFF
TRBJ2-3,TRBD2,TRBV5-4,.,TGTGCCAGCAGCTATATCGGACTAGCGGGGGCAGATACGCAGTATTTT,CASSYIGLAGADTQYF
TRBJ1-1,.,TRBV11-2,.,TGTGCCAGCAGCTTAGCCCTTCTGAACACTGAAGCTTTCTTT,CASSLALLNTEAFF
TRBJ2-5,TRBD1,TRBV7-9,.,TGTGCCAGCAGTACAGGGGGGTTTGGCCTTACAATCCAGTACTTC,CASSTGGFGLTIQYF
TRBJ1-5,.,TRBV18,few,TGTGCCAGCTCACGACAGTCGGCCAATCAGCCCCAGCATTTT,CASSRQSANQPQHF
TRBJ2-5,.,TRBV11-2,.,TGTGCCAGCTCCCCTGGGCAGGGTCCAGAGACCCAGTACTTC,CASSPGQGPETQYF
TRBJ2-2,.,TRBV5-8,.,TGTGCCAGCAGCTTGGCCGGGGCAGGGCAGACCGGGGAGCTGTTTTTT,CASSLAGAGQTGELFF
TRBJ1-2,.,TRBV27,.,TGTGCCAGCAGTTTAGAAGGCTACACCTTC,CASSLEGYTF
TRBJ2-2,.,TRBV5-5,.,TGTGCCAGCAGCTTGACAAGCACCGGGGAGCTGTTTTTT,CASSLTSTGELFF
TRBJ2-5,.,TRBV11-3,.,TGTGCCAGCAGCTTAGATTCCGAGACCCAGTACTTC,CASSLDSETQYF
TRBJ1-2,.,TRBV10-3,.,TGTGCCATCAGTCCTACAGCTTTAGGGCAGCAGAATGGCTACACCTTC,CAISPTALGQQNGYTF
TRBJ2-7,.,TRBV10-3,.,TGTGCCATCAGTGTTCGACAGATATCCCCCTACGAGCAGTACTTC,CAISVRQISPYEQYF
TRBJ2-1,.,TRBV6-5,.,TGTGCCAGCAGTAGGGGCAATGAGCAGTTCTTC,CASSRGNEQFF
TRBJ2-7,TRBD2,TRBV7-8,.,TGTGCCAGCAGCCGAATTCAGGCGGGAGCCCCCTACGAGCAGTACTTC,CASSRIQAGAPYEQYF
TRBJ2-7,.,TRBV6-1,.,TGTGCCACAGCACAGGGAGCCTACGAGCAGTACTTC,CATAQGAYEQYF
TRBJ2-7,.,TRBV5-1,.,TGCGCCAGCCAGGACGGTCCCGAGCAGTACTTC,CASQDGPEQYF
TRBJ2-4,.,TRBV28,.,TGTGCCAGCAGGGGAGCCAAAAACATTCAGTACTTC,CASRGAKNIQYF
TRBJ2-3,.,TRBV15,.,TGTGCCACCGGTCGGAGTACAGATACGCAGTATTTT,CATGRSTDTQYF
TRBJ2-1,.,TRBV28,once,TGTGCCAGCAGTCCCCCCCAAGGCGGAGATTACAATGAGCAGTTCTTC,CASSPPQGGDYNEQFF
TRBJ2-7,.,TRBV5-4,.,TGTGCCAGCAGCTTGGACGGTAGGGGTCCCTACGAGCAGTACTTC,CASSLDGRGPYEQYF
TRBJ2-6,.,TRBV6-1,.,TGTGCCAGCAGTGAACGGAACAGGGGAGGACCTGGGGCCAACGTCCTGACTTTC,CASSERNRGGPGANVLTF
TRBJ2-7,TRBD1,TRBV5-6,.,TGTGCCAGCAGCCCCACGGGACAGGGCTACGAGCAGTACTTC,CASSPTGQGYEQYF
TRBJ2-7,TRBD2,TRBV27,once,TGTGCCAGCAGTAAACCGACTAGCGGGAGTTACGAGCAGTACTTC,CASSKPTSGSYEQYF
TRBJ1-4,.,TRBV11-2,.,TGTGCCAGCGGCTTAGGGGCAACTAATGAAAAACTGTTTTTT,CASGLGATNEKLFF
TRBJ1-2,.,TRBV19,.,TGTGCCAGTAGTATTAACGCCAGGGAAAGGAATGGCTACACCTTC,CASSINARERNGYTF
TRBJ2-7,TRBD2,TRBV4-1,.,TGCGCCAGCAGCTACACTAGCGGGAGCTCCTACGAGCAGTACTTC,CASSYTSGSSYEQYF
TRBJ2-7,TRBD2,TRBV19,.,TGTGCCAGTAGTATTCAGGGACTAGGACTCTACGAGCAGTACTTC,CASSIQGLGLYEQYF